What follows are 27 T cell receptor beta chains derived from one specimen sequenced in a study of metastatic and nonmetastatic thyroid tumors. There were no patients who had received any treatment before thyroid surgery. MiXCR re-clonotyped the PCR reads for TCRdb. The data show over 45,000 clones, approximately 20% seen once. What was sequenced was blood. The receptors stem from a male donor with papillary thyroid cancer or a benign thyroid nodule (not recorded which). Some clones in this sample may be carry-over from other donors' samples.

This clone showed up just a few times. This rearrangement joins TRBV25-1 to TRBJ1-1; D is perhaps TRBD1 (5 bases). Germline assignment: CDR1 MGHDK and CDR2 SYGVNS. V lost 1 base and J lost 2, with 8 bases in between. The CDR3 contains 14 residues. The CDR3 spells CASSELGDNTEAFF. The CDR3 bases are TGTGCCAGCAGTGAATTGGGGGATAACACTGAAGCTTTCTTT.

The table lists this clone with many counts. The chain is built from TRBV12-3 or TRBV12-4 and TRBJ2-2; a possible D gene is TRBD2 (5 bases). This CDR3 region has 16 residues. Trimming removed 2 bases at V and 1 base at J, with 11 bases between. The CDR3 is CASSLSRGLNTGELFF. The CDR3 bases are TGTGCCAGCAGTTTAAGTCGGGGTCTGAACACCGGGGAGCTGTTTTTT.

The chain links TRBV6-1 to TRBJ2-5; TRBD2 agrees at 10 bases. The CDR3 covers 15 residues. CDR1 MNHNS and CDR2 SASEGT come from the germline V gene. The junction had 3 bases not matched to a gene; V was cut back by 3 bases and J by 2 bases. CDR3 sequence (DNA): TGTGCCAGCAGTGATGGAGCGGGAGGGCAAGAGACCCAGTACTTC. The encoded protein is CASSDGAGGQETQYF.

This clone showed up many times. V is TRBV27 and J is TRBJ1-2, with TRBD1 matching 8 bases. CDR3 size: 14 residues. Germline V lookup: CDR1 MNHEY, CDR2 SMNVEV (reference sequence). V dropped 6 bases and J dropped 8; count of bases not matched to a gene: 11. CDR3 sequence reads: CASRKPGTGRGYTF. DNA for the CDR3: TGTGCCAGCAGGAAGCCCGGGACAGGTCGCGGCTACACCTTC.

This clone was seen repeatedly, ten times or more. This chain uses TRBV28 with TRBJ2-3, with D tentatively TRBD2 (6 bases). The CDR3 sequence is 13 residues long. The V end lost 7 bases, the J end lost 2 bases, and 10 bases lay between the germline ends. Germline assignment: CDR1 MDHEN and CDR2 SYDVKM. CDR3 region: CASNGGNTDTQYF. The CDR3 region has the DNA TGTGCCAGCAACGGCGGGAACACAGATACGCAGTATTTT. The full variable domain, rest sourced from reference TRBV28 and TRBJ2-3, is DVKVTQSSRYLVKRTGEKVFLECVQDMDHENMFWYRQDPGLGLRLIYFSYDVKMKEKGDIPEGYSVSREKKERFSLILESASTNQTSMYLCASNGGNTDTQYFGPGTRLTVL.

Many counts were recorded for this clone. The CDR3: CASSLRNEQYF. The CDR3, as DNA: TGTGCCAGCAGTTTAAGGAACGAGCAGTACTTC. The rearrangement links TRBV27 to TRBJ2-7; D remains ambiguous. The V and J ends lost 2 bases and 5 bases respectively, with 4 bases between them. The CDR3 is 11 residues long. Germline loops: CDR1 MNHEY, CDR2 SMNVEV (reference sequence).

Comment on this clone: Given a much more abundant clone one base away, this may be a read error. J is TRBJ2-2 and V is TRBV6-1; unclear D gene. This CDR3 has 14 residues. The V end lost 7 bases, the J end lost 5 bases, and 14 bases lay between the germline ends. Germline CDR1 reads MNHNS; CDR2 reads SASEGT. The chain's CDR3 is CASTSQVETGELFF. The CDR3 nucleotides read TGTGCCAGCACTTCTCAGGTGGAGACCGGGGAGCTGTTTTTT.

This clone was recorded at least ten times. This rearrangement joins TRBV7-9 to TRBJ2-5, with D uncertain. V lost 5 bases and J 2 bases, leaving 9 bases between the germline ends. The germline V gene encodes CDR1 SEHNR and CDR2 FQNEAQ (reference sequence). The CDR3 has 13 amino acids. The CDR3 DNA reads TGTGCCAGCAGCCCCACAGCTCAAGAGACCCAGTACTTC. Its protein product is CASSPTAQETQYF.

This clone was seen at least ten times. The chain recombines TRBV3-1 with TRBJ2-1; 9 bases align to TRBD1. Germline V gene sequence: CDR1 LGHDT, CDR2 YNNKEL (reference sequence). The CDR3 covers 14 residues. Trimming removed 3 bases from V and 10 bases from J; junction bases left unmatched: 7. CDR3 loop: CASSHRDRVGEQFF. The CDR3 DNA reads TGTGCCAGCAGCCACCGGGACAGGGTGGGAGAGCAGTTCTTC.

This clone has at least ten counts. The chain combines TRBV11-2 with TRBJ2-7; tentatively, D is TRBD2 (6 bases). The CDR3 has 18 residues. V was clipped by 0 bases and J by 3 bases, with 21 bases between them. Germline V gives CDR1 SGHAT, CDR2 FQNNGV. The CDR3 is CASSLDSGVNSLVYEQYF. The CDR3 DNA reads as TGTGCCAGCAGCTTAGATTCGGGGGTGAATTCCCTAGTCTACGAGCAGTACTTC.

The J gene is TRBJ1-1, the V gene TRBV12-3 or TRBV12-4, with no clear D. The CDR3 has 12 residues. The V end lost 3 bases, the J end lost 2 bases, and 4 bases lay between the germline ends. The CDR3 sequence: CASSLQNTEAFF. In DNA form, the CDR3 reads TGTGCCAGCAGTTTGCAAAACACTGAAGCTTTCTTT.

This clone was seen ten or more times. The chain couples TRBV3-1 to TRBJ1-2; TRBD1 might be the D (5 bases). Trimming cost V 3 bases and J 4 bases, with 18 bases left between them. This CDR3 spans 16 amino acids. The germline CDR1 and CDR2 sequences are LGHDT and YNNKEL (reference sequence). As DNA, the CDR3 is TGTGCCAGCAGCCAGGGGGAGTCTACCAACCTCTATGGCTACACCTTC. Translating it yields CASSQGESTNLYGYTF. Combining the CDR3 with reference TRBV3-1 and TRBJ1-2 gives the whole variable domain DTAVSQTPKYLVTQMGNDKSIKCEQNLGHDTMYWYKQDSKKFLKIMFSYNNKELIINETVPNRFSPKSPDKAHLNLHINSLELGDSAVYFCASSQGESTNLYGYTFGSGTRLTVV.

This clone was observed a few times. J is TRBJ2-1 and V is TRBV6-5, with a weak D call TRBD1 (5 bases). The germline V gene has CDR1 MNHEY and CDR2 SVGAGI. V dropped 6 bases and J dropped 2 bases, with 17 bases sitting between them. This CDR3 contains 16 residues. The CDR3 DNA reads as TGTGCCAGCAGCCCAGCCCCAGGGTGCCCCTACAATGAGCAGTTCTTC. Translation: CASSPAPGCPYNEQFF.

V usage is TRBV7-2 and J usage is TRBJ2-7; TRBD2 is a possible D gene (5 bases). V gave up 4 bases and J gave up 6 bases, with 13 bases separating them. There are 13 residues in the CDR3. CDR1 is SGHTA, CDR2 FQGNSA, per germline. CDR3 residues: CASSYGPEAEQYF. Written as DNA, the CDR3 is TGTGCCAGCAGCTACGGGCCGGAGGCCGAGCAGTACTTC. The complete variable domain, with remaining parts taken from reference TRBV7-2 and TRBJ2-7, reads GAGVSQSPSNKVTEKGKDVELRCDPISGHTALYWYRQSLGQGLEFLIYFQGNSAPDKSGLPSDRFSAERTGGSVSTLTIQRTQQEDSAVYLCASSYGPEAEQYFGPGTRLTVT.

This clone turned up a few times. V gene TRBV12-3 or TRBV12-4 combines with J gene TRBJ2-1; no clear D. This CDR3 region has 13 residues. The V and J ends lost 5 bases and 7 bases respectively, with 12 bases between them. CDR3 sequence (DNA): TGTGCCAGCAGTCTCGACTCCGAAAATGAGCAGTTCTTC. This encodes CASSLDSENEQFF.

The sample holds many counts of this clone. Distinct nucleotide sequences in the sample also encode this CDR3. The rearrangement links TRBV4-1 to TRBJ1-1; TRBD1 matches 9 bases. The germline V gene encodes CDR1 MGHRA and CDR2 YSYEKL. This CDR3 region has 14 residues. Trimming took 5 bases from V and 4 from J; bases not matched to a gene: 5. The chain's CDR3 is CASSSQTGGTEAFF. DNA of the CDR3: TGCGCCAGCAGCTCCCAGACAGGGGGCACTGAAGCTTTCTTT.

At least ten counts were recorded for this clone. The CDR3 nucleotides read TGTGCCAGCAGTGACTATGGGGAACCACTTAGCACAGATACGCAGTATTTT. Its protein product is CASSDYGEPLSTDTQYF. This chain joins TRBV6-1 and TRBJ2-3; the D is unclear. The CDR3 runs to 17 residues. V gave up 3 bases and J gave up 0 bases, with 16 bases separating them. The germline CDR1 and CDR2 sequences are MNHNS and SASEGT.

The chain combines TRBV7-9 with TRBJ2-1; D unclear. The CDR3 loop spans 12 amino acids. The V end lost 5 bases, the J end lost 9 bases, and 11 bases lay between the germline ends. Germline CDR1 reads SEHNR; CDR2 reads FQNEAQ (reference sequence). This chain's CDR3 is CASSPGLSEQFF. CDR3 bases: TGTGCCAGCAGCCCAGGCCTTTCTGAGCAGTTCTTC.

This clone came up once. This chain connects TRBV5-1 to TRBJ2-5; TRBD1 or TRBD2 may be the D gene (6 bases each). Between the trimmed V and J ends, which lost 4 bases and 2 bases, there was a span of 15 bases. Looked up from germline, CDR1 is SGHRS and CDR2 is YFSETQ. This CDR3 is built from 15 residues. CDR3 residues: CASSLGEGGQETQYF. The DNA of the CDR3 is TGCGCCAGCAGCCTTGGAGAGGGGGGACAAGAGACCCAGTACTTC.

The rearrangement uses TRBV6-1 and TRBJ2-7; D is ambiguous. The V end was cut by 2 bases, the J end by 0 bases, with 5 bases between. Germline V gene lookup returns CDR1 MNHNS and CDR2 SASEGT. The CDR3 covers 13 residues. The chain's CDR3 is CASSEQSSYEQYF. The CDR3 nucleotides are TGTGCCAGCAGTGAACAGAGCTCCTACGAGCAGTACTTC.

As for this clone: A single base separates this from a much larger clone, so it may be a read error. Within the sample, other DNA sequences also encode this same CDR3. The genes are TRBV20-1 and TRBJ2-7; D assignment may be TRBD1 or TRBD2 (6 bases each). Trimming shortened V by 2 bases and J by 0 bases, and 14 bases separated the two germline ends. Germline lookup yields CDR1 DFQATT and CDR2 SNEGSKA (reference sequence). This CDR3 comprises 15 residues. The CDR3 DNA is TGCAGTGCTAGAAACCCTCGGGGGCCCTCCTACGAGCAGTACTTC. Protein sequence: CSARNPRGPSYEQYF.

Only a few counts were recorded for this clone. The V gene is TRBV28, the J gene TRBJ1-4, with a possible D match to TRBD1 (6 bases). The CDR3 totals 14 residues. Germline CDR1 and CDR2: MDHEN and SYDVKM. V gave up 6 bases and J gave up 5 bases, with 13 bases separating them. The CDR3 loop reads CASSSGVENEKLFF. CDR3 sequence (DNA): TGTGCCAGCAGCTCAGGGGTTGAAAATGAAAAACTGTTTTTT.

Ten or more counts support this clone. CDR3 sequence reads: CASSLGLGETQYF. The CDR3 nucleotides are TGTGCCAGCAGTTTAGGGTTGGGGGAGACCCAGTACTTC. The chain has TRBV27 and TRBJ2-5; no clear D gene. Germline CDR1 is MNHEY and CDR2 is SMNVEV (reference sequence). The CDR3 consists of 13 residues. V was trimmed by 2 bases and J by 5 bases, leaving 9 bases between them.

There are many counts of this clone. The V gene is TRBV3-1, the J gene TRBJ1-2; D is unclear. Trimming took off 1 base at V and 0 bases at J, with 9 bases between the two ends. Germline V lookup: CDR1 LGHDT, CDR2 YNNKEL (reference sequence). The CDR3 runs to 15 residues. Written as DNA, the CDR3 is TGTGCCAGCAGCCAAGGAGAAGTTCCTAACTATGGCTACACCTTC. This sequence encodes CASSQGEVPNYGYTF.

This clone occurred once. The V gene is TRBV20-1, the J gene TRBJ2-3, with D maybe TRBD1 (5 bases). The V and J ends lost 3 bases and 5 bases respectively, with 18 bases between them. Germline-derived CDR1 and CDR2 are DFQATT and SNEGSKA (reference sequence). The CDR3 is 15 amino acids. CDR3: CSARPRTWSLDTQYF. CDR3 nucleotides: TGCAGTGCTAGGCCCCGGACATGGTCTCTAGATACGCAGTATTTT.

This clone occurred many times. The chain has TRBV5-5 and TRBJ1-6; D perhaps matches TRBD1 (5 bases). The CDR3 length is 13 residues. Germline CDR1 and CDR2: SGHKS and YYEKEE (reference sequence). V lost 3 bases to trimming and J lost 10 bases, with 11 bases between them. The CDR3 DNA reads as TGTGCCAGCAGCTGGGGACTGGCCTCACCCCTCCACTTT. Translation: CASSWGLASPLHF.

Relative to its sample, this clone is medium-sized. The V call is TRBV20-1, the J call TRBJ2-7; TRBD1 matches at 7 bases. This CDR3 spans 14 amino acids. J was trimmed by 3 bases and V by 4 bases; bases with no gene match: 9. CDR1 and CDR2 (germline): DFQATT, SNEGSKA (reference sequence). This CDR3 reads CSANPGTDHYEQYF. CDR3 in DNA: TGCAGTGCTAACCCCGGGACAGACCACTACGAGCAGTACTTC.